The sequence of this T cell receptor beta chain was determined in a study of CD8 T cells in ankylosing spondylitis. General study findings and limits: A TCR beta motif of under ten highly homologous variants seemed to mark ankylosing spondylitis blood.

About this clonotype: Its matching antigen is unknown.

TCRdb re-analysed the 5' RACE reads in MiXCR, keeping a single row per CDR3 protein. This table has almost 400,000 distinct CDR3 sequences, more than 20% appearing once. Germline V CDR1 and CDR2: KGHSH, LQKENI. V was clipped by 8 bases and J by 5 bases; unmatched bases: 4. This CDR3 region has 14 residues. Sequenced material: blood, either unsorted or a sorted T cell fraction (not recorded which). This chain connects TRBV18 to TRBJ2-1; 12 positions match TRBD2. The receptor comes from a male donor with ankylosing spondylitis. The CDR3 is CASSGLAGNNEQFF. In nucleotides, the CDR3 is TGTGCCAGCAGTGGACTAGCGGGAAACAATGAGCAGTTCTTC.